This TCR beta chain was recovered during a study of tumour-infiltrating T cells in Burkitt lymphoma. Study-wide results and limits: Many Burkitt lymphoma patients shared several public clonotypes.

Sequenced by immunoSEQ multiplex PCR; TCRdb stores in-frame clones only, minus some. The sample contains about 1,300 clones, 13% of which appear only once. As concerns this clone: The antigen is not known.

The germline gives CDR1 DFQATT, CDR2 SNEGSKA (reference sequence). Between the trimmed V and J ends, which lost 2 bases and 3 bases, there was a span of 1 base. CDR3 length equals 10 residues. Sequences were obtained from tumor tissue. This clonotype was sampled from a human donor with Burkitt lymphoma. The chain couples TRBV20-1 to TRBJ1-2, with unresolved D. The DNA of the CDR3 is TGCAGTGCTAGACACTATGGCTACACCTTC. Its translation: CSARHYGYTF.